This T cell receptor beta chain was profiled in a study of shared clonotypes between healthy human individuals. Across the whole study: Per-donor plates numbered three CD4 naive, three CD4 memory, two CD8 naive and one CD8 memory.

On this clone: As yet, its antigen is unknown.

Study-level findings and limits: A reduction in generation probabilities was seen for non-shared clonotypes relative to those shared by all four donors.

The CDR3 is 17 residues long. From germline, CDR1 is SNHLY and CDR2 FYNNEI. V was shortened by 3 bases and J by 2 bases, with 17 bases between the two germline ends. Naive CD8 cells lacked CD45RO and underwent positive selection for CCR7, leaving out terminally differentiated effector memory CD45RA+ cells. Sorted subsets were amplified in replicate PCRs using approximately 200 ng DNA, roughly 30,000 T cell genomes. Assay: immunoSEQ multiplex PCR; the TCRdb copy retains only in-frame clones and omits some. This table has about 2.2 million clones, just under 95% appearing once. The V gene is TRBV2, the J gene TRBJ1-5, with a possible D match to TRBD1 (6 bases). The receptor comes from a man in his late teens or twenties in good health. Some clones in this sample may be carry-over from other donors' samples. Sequenced input: naive CD8+ T cells from PBMCs. The CDR3 DNA reads as TGTGCCAGCAGTGACCCGAGGACAGATTACGGCAATCAGCCCCAGCATTTT. Translation: CASSDPRTDYGNQPQHF.